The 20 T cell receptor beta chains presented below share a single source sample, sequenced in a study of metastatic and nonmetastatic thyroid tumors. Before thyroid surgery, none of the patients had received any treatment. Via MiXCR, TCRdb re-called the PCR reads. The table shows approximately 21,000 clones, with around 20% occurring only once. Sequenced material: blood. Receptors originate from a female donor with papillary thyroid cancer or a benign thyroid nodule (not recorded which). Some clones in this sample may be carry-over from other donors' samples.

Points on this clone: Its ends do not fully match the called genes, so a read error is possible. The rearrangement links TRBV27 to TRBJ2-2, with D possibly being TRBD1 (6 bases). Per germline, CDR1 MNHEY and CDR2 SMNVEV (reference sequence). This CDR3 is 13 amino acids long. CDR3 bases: TGTGCCAGCAGTAGACAGGTAACCGGGCAGCTGTTTTTT. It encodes CASSRQVTGQLFF.

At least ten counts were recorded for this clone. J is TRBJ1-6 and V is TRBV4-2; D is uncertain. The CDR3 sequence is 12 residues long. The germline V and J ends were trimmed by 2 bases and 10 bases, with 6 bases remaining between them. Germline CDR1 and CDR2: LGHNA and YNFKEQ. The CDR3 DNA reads TGTGCCAGCAGCCAAAGGTACTCACCCCTCCACTTT. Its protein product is CASSQRYSPLHF.

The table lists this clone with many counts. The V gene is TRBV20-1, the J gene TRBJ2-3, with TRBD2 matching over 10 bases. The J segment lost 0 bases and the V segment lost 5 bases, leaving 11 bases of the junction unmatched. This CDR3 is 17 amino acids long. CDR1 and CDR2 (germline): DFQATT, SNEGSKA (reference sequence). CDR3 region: CSAVTSGKTTSTDTQYF. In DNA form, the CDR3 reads TGCAGTGCTGTAACTAGCGGGAAAACTACTAGCACAGATACGCAGTATTTT.

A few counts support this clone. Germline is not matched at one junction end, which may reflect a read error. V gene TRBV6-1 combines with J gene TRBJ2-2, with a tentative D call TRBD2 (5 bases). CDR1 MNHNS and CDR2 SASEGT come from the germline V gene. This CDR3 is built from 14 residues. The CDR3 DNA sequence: TGTGCCAGCAAAAGTTTCTCGTTTTCCGGGGATCTGTTTTTT. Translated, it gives CASKSFSFSGDLFF.

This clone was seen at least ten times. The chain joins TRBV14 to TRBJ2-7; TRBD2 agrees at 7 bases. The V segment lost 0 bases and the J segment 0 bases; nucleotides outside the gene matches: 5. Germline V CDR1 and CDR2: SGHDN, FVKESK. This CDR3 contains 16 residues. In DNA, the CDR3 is TGTGCCAGCAGCCAAGACCCAGCGGGGAGCTCCTACGAGCAGTACTTC. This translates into CASSQDPAGSSYEQYF.

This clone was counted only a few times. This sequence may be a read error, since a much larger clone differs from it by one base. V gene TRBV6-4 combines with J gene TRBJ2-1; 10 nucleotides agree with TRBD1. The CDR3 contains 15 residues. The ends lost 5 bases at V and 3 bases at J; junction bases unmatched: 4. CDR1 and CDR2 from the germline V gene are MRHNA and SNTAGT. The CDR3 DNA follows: TGTGCCAGCAGTCCGACAGGGGGCTACTACAATGAGCAGTTCTTC. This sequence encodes CASSPTGGYYNEQFF.

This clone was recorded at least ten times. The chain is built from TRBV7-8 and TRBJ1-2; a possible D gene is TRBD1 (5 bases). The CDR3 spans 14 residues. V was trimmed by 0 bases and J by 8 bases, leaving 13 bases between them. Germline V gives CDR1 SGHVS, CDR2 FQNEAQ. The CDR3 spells CASSLAWGSKGYTF. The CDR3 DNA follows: TGTGCCAGCAGCTTAGCGTGGGGGAGTAAAGGCTACACCTTC.

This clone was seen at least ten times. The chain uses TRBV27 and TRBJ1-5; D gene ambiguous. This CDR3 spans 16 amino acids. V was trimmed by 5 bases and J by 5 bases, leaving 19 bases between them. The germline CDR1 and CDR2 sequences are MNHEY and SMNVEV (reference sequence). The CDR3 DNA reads TGTGCCAGCAGTCCAACCCAACATGGTCCGTATCAGCCCCAGCATTTT. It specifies CASSPTQHGPYQPQHF.

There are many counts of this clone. CDR3 DNA sequence: TGTGCCAGCAGCCAGAAAGCGGGGATATCCTACGAGCAGTACTTC. Amino acid sequence: CASSQKAGISYEQYF. The chain employs TRBV13 and TRBJ2-7; 7 nucleotides match TRBD2. V lost 5 bases to trimming and J lost 1 base; unmatched junction nucleotides: 8. Germline-derived CDR1 and CDR2 are PRHDT and FYEKMQ (reference sequence). CDR3 length: 15 residues.

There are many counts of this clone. The CDR3 region is CSARSQTNSPLHF. In DNA form, the CDR3 reads TGCAGTGCTAGGTCACAGACCAATTCACCCCTCCACTTT. The gene calls are TRBV20-1 and TRBJ1-6; no clear D gene. V lost 3 bases, J lost 7 bases, and 10 bases lay in between. The germline CDR1 and CDR2 sequences are DFQATT and SNEGSKA (reference sequence). This CDR3 is 13 amino acids long.

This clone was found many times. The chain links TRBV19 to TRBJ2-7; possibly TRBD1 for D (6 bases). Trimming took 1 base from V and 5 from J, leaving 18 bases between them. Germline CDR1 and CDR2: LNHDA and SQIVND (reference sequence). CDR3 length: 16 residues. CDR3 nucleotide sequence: TGTGCCAGTAGTATAGTTTTGGGACACCACCACCACGAGCAGTACTTC. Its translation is CASSIVLGHHHHEQYF.

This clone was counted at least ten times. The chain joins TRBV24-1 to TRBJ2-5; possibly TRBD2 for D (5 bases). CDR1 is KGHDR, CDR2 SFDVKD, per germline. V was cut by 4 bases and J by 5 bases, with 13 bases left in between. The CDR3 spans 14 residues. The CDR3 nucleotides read TGTGCCACCAGTGACTCGGGGTCGAGGGAGACCCAGTACTTC. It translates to CATSDSGSRETQYF.

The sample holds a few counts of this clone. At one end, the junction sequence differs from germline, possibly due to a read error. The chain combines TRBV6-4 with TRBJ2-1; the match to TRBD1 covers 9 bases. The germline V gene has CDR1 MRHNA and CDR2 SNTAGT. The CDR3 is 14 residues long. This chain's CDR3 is CASSDNTGGNEQLF. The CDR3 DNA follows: TGTGCCAGCAGTGACAACACAGGGGGCAATGAGCAGTTATTC.

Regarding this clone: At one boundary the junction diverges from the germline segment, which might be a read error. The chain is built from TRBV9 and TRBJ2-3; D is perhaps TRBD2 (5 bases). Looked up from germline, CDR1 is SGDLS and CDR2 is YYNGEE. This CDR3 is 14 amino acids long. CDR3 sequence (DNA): TGTGTCAGCAGCGTAGTTAGCGTGAGAGCCACGCAGTATTTT. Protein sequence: CVSSVVSVRATQYF.

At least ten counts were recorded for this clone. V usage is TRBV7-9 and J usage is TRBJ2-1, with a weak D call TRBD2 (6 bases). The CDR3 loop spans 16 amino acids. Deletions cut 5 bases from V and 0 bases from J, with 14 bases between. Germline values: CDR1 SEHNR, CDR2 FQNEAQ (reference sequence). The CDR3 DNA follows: TGTGCCAGCAGCCCGGGACTCCGCAGCTCCTACAATGAGCAGTTCTTC. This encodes CASSPGLRSSYNEQFF.

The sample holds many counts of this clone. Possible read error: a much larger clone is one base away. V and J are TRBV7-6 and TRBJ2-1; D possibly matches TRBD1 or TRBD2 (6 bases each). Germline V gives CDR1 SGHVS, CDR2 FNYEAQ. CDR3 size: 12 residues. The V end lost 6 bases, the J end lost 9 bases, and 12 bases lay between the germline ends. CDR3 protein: CASSREDSEQFF. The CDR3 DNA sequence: TGTGCCAGCAGTAGGGAGGACAGTGAGCAGTTCTTC.

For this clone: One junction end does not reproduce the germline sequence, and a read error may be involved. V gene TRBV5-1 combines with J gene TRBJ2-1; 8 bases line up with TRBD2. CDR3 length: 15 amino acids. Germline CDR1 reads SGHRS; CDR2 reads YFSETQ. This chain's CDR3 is CASSLEGLVYDEQFF. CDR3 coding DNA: TGCGCCAGCAGCTTGGAGGGACTAGTCTACGATGAGCAGTTCTTC.

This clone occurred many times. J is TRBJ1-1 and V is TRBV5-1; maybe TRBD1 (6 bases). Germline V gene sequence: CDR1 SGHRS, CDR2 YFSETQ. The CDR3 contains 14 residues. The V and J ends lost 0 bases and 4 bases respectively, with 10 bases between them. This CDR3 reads CASSLVSGATEAFF. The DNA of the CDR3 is TGCGCCAGCAGCTTGGTTTCAGGGGCCACTGAAGCTTTCTTT.

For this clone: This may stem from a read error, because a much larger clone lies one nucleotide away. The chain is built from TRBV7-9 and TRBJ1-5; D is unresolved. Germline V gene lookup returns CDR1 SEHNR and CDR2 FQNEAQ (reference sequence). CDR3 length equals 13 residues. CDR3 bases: TGTGCCAGCAGCTTGTGGGGTGCCCAGCCCCAGCACTTT. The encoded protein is CASSLWGAQPQHF.

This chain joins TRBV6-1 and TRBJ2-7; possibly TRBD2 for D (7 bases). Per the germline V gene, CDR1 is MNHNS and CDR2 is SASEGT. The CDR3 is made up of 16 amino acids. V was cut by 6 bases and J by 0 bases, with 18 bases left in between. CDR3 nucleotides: TGTGCCAGCAGCCCACTCCTAGCGGACAGCTCCTACGAGCAGTACTTC. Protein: CASSPLLADSSYEQYF.